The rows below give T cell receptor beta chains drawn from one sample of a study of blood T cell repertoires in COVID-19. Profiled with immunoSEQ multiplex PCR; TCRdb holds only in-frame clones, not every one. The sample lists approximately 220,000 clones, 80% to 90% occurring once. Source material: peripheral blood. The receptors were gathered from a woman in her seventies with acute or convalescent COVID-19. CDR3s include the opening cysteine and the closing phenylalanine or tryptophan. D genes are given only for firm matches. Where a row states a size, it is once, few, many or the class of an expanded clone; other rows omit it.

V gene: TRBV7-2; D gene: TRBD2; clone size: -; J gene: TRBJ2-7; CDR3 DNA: TGTGCCAGCAGCCCCACTAGCGGGGGTTTCACCTACGAGCAGTACTTC; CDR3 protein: CASSPTSGGFTYEQYF
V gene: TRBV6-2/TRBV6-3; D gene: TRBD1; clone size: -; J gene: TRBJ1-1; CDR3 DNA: TGTGCCAGCAGTTACTCCGTTTCAGGGGGCAAGGATGAAGCTTTCTTT; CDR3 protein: CASSYSVSGGKDEAFF
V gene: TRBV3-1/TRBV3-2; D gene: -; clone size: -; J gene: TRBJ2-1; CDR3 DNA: TGTGCCAGCAGCCATCGACAATCCTACAATGAGCAGTTCTTC; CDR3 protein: CASSHRQSYNEQFF
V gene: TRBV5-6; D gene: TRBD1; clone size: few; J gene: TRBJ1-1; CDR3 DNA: TGTGCCAGCAGGTCGGGACAGCGCCCGAACACTGAAGCTTTCTTT; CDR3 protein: CASRSGQRPNTEAFF
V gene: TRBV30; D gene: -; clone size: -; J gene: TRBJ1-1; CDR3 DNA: TGTGCCTGGAGTGTATCTACCGCGAACACTGAAGCTTTCTTT; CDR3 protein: CAWSVSTANTEAFF
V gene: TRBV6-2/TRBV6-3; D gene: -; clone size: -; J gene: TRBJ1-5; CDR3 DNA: TGTGCCAGCAGTTACAGACAGTATAGCAATCAGCCCCAGCATTTT; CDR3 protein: CASSYRQYSNQPQHF
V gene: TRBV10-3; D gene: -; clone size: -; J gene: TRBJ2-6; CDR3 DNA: TGTGCCATCAGTGTACAGGCACTCTCTGGGGCCAACGTCCTGACTTTC; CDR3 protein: CAISVQALSGANVLTF
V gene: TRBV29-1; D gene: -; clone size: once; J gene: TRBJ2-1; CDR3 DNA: TGCAGCGTTGTCTTTGGGACTGGTTACAATGAGCAGTTCTTC; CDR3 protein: CSVVFGTGYNEQFF
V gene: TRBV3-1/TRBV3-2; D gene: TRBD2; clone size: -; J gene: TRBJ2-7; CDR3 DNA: TGTGCCAGCAGCCAATCCTGGCTAGCGGATAAGTACGAGCAGTACTTC; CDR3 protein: CASSQSWLADKYEQYF
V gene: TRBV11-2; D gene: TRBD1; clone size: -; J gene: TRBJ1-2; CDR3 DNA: TGTGCCAGCAGCTTAGGGACAGGGGGGTACTATGGCTACACCTTC; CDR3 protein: CASSLGTGGYYGYTF
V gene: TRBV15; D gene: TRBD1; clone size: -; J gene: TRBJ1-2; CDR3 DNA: TGTGCCACCAGCGCAGACAGGGGGCTACATGGCTACACCTTC; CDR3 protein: CATSADRGLHGYTF
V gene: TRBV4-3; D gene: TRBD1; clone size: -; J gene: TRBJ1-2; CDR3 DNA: TGCGCCAGCAGCCGGCCCGGGACAGGGTATGGCTACACCTTC; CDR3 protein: CASSRPGTGYGYTF
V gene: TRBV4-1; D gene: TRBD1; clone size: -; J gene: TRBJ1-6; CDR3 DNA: TGCGCCAGCAGCCCGGGACAGGGGGATTCACCCCTCCACTTT; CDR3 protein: CASSPGQGDSPLHF
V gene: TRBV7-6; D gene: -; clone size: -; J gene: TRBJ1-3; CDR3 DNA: TGTGCCAGCAGCCTGATGGCGCAGGGGAATGGAAACACCATATATTTT; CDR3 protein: CASSLMAQGNGNTIYF
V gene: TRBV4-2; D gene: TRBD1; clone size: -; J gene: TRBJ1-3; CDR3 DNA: TGTGCCAGCAGCCCGCAGGACAGGGGGCAATCTGGAAACACCATATATTTT; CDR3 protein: CASSPQDRGQSGNTIYF
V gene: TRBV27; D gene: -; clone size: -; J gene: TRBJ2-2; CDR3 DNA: TGTGCCAGCAGATTAGGACAGACGAACACCGGGGAGCTGTTTTTT; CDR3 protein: CASRLGQTNTGELFF
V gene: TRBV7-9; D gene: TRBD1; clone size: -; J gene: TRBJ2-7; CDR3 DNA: TGTGCCAGCAGCTTGAACCCGGGACAGGGGACCTACGAGCAGTACTTC; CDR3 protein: CASSLNPGQGTYEQYF
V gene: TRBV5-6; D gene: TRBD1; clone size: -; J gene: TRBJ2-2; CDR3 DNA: TGTGCCAGCAGCTCCCTAAGACAGGGCTGGAACACCGGGGAGCTGTTTTTT; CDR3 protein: CASSSLRQGWNTGELFF
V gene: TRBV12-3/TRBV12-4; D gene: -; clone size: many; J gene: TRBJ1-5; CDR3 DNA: TGTGCCAGCAGTTGGACACTTAATCAGCCCCAGCATTTT; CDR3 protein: CASSWTLNQPQHF
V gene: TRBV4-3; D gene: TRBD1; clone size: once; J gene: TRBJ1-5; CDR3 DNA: TGCGCCAGCAGCCAAGATGGATGGGAGACAGGGAGCAATCAGCCCCAGCATTTT; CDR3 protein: CASSQDGWETGSNQPQHF
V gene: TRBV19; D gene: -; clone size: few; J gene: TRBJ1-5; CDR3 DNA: TGTGCCAGTAGTATGGGGCAGGATAATCAGCCCCAGCATTTT; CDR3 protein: CASSMGQDNQPQHF
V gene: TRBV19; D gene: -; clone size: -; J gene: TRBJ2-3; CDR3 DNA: TGTGCCAGTAGTTACAGGACAGATACGCAGTATTTT; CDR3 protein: CASSYRTDTQYF
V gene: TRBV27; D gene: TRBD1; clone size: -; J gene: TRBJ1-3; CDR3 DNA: TGTGCCAGCAGTTCCTTCCGCAGGGGGGCTGGAAACACCATATATTTT; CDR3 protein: CASSSFRRGAGNTIYF
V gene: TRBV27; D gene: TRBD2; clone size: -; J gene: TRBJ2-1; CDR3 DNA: TGTGCCAGCAGTTCTCTAGGGAGGGTGAATGGGGATGAGCAGTTCTTC; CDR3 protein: CASSSLGRVNGDEQFF
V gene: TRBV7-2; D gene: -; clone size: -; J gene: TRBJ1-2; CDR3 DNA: TGTGCCAGCAGCTTAGGTAGCTATGGCTACACCTTC; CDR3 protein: CASSLGSYGYTF
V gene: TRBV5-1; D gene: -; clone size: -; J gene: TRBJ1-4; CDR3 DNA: TGCGCCAGCAGCTTGGCTACCGGTGAAAAACTGTTTTTT; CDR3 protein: CASSLATGEKLFF
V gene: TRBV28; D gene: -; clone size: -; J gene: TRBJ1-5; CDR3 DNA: TGTGCCAGCAGTTTAGACAGGATTAATCAGCCCCAGCATTTT; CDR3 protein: CASSLDRINQPQHF
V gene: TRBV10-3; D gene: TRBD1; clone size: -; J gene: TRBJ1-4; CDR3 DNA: TGTGCCATCAGTGACGGGGGAGACAGGGGGAATGAAAAACTGTTTTTT; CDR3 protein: CAISDGGDRGNEKLFF
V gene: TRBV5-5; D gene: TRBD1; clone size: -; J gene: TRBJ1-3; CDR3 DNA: TGTGCCAGCAGCAAACCGGGACAGACGGCGGATTTT; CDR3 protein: CASSKPGQTADF
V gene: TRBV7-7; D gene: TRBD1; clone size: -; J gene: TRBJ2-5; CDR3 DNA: TGTGCCAGCAGCTTAGAAGTCCCAAGCTTGACAGGGTTAGAGACCCAGTACTTC; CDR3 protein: CASSLEVPSLTGLETQYF
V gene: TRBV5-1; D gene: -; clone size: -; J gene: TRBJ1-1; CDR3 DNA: TGCGCCAGCAGCTTGGCAGGGTCGTCCACTGAAGCTTTCTTT; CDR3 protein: CASSLAGSSTEAFF
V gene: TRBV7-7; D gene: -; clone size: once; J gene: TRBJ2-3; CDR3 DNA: TGTGCTAGCAGCTTGGGGACGCGGGGAGATACGCAGTATTTT; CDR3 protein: CASSLGTRGDTQYF
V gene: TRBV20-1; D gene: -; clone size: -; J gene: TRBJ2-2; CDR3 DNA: TGCAGTGCTAGTCCCCAGAACACCGGGGAGCTGTTTTTT; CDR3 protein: CSASPQNTGELFF
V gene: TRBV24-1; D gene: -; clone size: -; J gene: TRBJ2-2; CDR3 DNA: TGTGCCACCGCTCGGGATGGCACCGGGGAGCTGTTTTTT; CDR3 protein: CATARDGTGELFF
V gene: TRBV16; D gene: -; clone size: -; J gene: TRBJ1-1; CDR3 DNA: TGTGCCAGCAGCCGACGCAATACAGGAAACACTGAAGCTTTCTTT; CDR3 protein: CASSRRNTGNTEAFF
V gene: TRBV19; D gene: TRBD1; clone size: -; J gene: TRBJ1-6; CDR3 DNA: TGTGCCAGTGGCGAGGGACAGTATAATTCACCCCTCCACTTT; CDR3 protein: CASGEGQYNSPLHF
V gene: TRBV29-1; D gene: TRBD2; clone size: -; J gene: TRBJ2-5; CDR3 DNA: TGCAGCGTTGATCGGGGGACTAGCAGCTCGAAGACCCAGTACTTC; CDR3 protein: CSVDRGTSSSKTQYF
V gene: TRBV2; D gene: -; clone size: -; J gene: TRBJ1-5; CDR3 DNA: TGTGCCAGCAGTAGACTGACCTTTAATCAGCCCCAGCATTTT; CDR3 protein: CASSRLTFNQPQHF
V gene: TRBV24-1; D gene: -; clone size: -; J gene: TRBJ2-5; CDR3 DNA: TGTGCCACCAGTGACTCGAAGGGGCTGGGCAAAGCATTTGAGACCCAGTACTTC; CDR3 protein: CATSDSKGLGKAFETQYF
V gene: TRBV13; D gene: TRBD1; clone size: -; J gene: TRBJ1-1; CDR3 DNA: TGTGCCAGCAGCTCTACCGGGACAGGGCACACTGAAGCTTTCTTT; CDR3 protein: CASSSTGTGHTEAFF
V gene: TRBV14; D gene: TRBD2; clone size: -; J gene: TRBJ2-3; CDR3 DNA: TGTGCCAGCAGCCAAGTGGCGGGGGGGTTCGTGAGTACGCAGTATTTT; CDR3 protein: CASSQVAGGFVSTQYF
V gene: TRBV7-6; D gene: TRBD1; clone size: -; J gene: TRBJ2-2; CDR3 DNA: TGTGCCAGCAGTACCGACAGGGAGTCAATTGGCGGGGAGCTGTTTTTT; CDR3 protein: CASSTDRESIGGELFF